This TCR beta chain was observed in a study of shared clonotypes between healthy human individuals. Assay: immunoSEQ multiplex PCR; the TCRdb copy retains only in-frame clones and omits some. There are about 2.4 million clones in the sample; over 85% occur only once, and about 0.39% lies in the top ten. The donors, healthy adults who were HIV-negative, had experienced no recent acute infections or vaccinations. Germline CDR1 and CDR2: MDHEN and SYDVKM. Trimming took 1 base from V and 0 from J, leaving 9 bases between them. The CDR3 totals 15 residues. The chain is built from TRBV28 and TRBJ1-1, with D unclear. Sequenced input: naive CD4+ T cells from PBMCs. Subset meaning: CD45RA+ positively selected. The clonotype originates from a man between 18 and 29 years old in good health. Some clones in this sample may be carry-over from other donors' samples. The CDR3: CASSLLGRVNTEAFF. The CDR3 DNA reads as TGTGCCAGCAGTTTATTGGGGAGAGTGAACACTGAAGCTTTCTTT.